A selection of T cell receptor beta chains follows, all from one sample in a study of shared clonotypes between healthy human individuals. The method was immunoSEQ multiplex PCR; TCRdb's version includes in-frame clones alone and lacks a portion of them. The profile shows approximately 2,000,000 clones, about nine tenths of them singletons. The source material was naive CD4+ T cells from PBMCs. The receptors here all came from a man younger than 35 in good health. Some clones in this sample may be carry-over from other donors' samples. The CDR3 runs from the conserved cysteine through the conserved F or W. Each record gives: CDR3 DNA, CDR3 protein, J gene, clone size, V gene, D gene. D genes are given only for firm matches. The size entry is marked missing in some rows and otherwise reads once, few, many or a size class.

DNA: TGCGCCAGCAGCCAAGCCGATACGCAGTATTTT
CDR3: CASSQADTQYF
J: TRBJ2-3
size: -
V: TRBV4-1
D: -

DNA: TGCGCCAGCAGCTTAGGACATGGTTCTAACTATGGCTACACCTTC
CDR3: CASSLGHGSNYGYTF
J: TRBJ1-2
size: -
V: TRBV5-1
D: -

DNA: TGTGCCAGCAGCCCCGGGGGCTCTTACACAGATACGCAGTATTTT
CDR3: CASSPGGSYTDTQYF
J: TRBJ2-3
size: -
V: TRBV11-2
D: -

DNA: TGCGCCAGCAGCTTGGATCCCGGGGGCAAGAATGAAGCTTTCTTT
CDR3: CASSLDPGGKNEAFF
J: TRBJ1-1
size: -
V: TRBV5-1
D: -

DNA: TGTGCCAGCAGTTTATGGGCGGGACTAGCGGGAGTCGGGGAGCTGTTTTTT
CDR3: CASSLWAGLAGVGELFF
J: TRBJ2-2
size: -
V: TRBV28
D: TRBD2

DNA: TGTGCCGCCGCGGGGGGCACAGATACGCAGTATTTT
CDR3: CAAAGGTDTQYF
J: TRBJ2-3
size: -
V: TRBV10-3
D: TRBD2

DNA: TGTGCCAGCAGTTACTCCACCGGGGCCAACGTCCTGACTTTC
CDR3: CASSYSTGANVLTF
J: TRBJ2-6
size: -
V: TRBV6-5
D: -

DNA: TGTGCCAGCTCCTCCGGGGGTGATAGCAATCAGCCCCAGCATTTT
CDR3: CASSSGGDSNQPQHF
J: TRBJ1-5
size: -
V: TRBV18
D: -

DNA: TGTGCCAGCCGGGCGGGCGGGAGCATTCAGTACTTC
CDR3: CASRAGGSIQYF
J: TRBJ2-4
size: once
V: TRBV28
D: TRBD2

DNA: TGTGCCAGCACCCCACCCCCCCCAGGGGACACTGAAGCTTTCTTT
CDR3: CASTPPPPGDTEAFF
J: TRBJ1-1
size: -
V: TRBV7-2
D: -

DNA: TGTGCCAGCAGTTATTTAGCGGGAGGGCCTGGGACCTACAATGAGCAGTTCTTC
CDR3: CASSYLAGGPGTYNEQFF
J: TRBJ2-1
size: once
V: TRBV28
D: TRBD2

DNA: TGCGCCAGCAGCTCCCCAGCGGGGATGAACACCGGGGAGCTGTTTTTT
CDR3: CASSSPAGMNTGELFF
J: TRBJ2-2
size: few
V: TRBV5-1
D: TRBD2

DNA: TGTGCCAGCAGTTTAATCTCGTCTGCCAACGTCCTGACTTTC
CDR3: CASSLISSANVLTF
J: TRBJ2-6
size: -
V: TRBV27
D: -